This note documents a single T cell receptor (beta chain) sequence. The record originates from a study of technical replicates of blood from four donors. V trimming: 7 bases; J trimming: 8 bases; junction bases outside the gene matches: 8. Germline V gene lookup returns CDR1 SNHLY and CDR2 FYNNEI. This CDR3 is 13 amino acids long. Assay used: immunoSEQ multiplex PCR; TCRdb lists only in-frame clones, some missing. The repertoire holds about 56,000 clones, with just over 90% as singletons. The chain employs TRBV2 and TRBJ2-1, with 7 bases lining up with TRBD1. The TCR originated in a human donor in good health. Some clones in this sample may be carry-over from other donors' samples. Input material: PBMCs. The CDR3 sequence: CASIKGTDDEQFF. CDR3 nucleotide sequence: TGTGCCAGCATAAAAGGGACAGACGATGAGCAGTTCTTC.